This T cell receptor (beta chain) was captured in a study of control samples from healthy donors and cancer patients. This CDR3 region has 12 residues. The V gene's germline CDR1 is SNHLY and CDR2 FYNNEI. V lost 3 bases, J lost 4 bases, and 6 bases lay in between. Sequenced by immunoSEQ multiplex PCR; TCRdb stores in-frame clones only, minus some. The table lists 120,000 to 150,000 clones, over 85% of them singletons, with around 11% in the top ten. The chain carries TRBV2 and TRBJ1-2; no clear D gene. The source material was blood. The sequence derives from a man aged 25 to 40 in good health. The CDR3 nucleotides are TGTGCCAGCAGTGACACGGGCTATGGCTACACCTTC. It translates to CASSDTGYGYTF. Full variable domain (missing parts from reference TRBV2 and TRBJ1-2): EPEVTQTPSHQVTQMGQEVILRCVPISNHLYFYWYRQILGQKVEFLVSFYNNEISEKSEIFDDQFSVERPDGSNFTLKIRSTKLEDSAMYFCASSDTGYGYTFGSGTRLTVV.